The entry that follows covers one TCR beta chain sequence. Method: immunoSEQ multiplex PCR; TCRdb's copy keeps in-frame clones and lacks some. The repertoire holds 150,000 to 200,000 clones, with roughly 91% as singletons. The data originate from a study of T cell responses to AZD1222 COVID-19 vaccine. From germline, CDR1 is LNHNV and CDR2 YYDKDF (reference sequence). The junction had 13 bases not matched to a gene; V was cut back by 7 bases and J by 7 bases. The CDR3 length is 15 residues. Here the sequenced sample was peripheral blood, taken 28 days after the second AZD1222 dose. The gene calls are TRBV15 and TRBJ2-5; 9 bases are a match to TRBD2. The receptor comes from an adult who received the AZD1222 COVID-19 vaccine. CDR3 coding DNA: TGTGCCACCACCCCTAGTAGCGGGGGCGCTTGGACCCAGTACTTC. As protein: CATTPSSGGAWTQYF.